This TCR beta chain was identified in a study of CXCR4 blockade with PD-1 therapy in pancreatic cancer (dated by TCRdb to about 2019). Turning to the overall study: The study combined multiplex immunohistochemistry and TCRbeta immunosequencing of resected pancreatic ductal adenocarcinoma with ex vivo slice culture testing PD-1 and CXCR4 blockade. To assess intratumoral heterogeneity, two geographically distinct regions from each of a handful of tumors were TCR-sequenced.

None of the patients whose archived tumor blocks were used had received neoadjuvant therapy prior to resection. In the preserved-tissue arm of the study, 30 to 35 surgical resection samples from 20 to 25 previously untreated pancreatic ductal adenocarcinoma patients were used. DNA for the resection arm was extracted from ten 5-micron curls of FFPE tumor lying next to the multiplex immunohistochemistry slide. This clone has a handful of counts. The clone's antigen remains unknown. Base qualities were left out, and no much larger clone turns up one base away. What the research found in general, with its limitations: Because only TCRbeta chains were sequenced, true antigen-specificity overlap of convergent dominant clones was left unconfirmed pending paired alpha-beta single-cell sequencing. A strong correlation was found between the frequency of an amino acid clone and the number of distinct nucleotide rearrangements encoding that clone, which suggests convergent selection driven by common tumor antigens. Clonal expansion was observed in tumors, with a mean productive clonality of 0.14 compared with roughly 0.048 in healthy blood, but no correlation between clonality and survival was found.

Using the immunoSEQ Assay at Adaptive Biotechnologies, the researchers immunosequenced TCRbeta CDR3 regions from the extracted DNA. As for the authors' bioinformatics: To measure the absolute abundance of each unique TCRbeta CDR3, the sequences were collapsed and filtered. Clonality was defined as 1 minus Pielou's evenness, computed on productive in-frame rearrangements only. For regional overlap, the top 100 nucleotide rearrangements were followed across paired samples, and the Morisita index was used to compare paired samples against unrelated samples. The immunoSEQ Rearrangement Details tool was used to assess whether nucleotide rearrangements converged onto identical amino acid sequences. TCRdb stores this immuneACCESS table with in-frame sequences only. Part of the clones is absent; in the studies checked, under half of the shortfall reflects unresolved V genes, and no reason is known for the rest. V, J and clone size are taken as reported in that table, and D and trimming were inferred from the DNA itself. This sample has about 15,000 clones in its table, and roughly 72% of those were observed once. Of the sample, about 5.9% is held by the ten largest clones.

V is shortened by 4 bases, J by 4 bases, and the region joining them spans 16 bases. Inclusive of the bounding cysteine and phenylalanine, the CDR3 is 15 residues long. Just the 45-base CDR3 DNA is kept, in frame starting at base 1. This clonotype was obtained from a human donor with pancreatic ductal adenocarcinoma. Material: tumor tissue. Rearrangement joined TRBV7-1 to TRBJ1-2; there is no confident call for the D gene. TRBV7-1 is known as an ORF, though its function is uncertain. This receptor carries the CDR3 CASSLSDGWPYGYTF. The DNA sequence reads TGTGCCAGCAGCTTATCAGATGGTTGGCCCTATGGCTACACCTTC.